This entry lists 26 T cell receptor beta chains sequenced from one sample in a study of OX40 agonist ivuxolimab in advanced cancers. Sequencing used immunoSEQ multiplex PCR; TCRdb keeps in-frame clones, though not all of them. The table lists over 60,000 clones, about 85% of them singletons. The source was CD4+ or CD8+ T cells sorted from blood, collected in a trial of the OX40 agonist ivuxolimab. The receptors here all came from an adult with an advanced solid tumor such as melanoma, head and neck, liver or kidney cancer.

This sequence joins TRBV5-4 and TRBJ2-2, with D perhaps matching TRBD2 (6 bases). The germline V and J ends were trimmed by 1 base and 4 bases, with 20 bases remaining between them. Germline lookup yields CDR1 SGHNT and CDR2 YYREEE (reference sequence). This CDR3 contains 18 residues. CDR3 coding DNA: TGTGCCAGCAGCTTGATGGGGGGTGGGAGCGGGTCCACCGGGGAGCTGTTTTTT. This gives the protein CASSLMGGGSGSTGELFF.

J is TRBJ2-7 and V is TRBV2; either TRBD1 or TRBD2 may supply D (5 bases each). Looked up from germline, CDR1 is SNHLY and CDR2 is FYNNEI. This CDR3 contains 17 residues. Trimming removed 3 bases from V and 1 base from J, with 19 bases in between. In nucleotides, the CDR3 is TGTGCCAGCAGTGACGAGGGGTCGCGGACATTTTCCTACGAGCAGTACTTC. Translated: CASSDEGSRTFSYEQYF.

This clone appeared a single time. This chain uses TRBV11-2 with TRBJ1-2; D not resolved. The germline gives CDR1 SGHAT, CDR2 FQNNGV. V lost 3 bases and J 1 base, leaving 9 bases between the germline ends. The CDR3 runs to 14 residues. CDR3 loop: CASSFQTYNYGYTF. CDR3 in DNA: TGTGCCAGCAGCTTCCAGACATATAACTATGGCTACACCTTC.

CDR3 sequence reads: CASSLEGEGDTQYF. Here the CDR3 DNA reads TGTGCCAGCAGCTTGGAGGGGGAGGGAGATACGCAGTATTTT. The chain employs TRBV5-4 and TRBJ2-3; perhaps TRBD2 as D (7 bases). Trimming stripped 0 bases from V and 5 bases from J, with 10 bases between. The CDR3 is 14 residues long. Germline V gene lookup returns CDR1 SGHNT and CDR2 YYREEE (reference sequence).

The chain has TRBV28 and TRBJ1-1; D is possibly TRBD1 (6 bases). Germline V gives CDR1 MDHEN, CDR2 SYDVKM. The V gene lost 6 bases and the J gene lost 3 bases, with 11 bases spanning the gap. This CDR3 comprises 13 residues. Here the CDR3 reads CASRTPGDTEAFF. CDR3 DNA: TGTGCCAGCAGGACCCCAGGGGACACTGAAGCTTTCTTT.

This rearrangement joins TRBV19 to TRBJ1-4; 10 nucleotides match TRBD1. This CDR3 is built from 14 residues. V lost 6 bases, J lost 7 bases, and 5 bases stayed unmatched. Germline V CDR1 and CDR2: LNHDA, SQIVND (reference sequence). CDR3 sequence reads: CASSTGTGAEKLFF. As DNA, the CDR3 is TGTGCCAGTAGCACCGGGACAGGGGCTGAAAAACTGTTTTTT.

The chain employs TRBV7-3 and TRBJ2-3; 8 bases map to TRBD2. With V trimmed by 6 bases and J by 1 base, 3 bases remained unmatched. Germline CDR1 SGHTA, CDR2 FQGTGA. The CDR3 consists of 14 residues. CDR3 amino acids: CASSISGGTDTQYF. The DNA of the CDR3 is TGTGCCAGCAGTATTAGCGGGGGCACAGATACGCAGTATTTT.

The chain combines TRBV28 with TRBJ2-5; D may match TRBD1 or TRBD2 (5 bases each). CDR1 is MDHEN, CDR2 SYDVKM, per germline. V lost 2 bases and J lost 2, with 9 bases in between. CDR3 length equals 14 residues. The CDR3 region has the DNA TGTGCCAGCAGTTTAGAGGGGTCACAAGAGACCCAGTACTTC. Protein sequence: CASSLEGSQETQYF.

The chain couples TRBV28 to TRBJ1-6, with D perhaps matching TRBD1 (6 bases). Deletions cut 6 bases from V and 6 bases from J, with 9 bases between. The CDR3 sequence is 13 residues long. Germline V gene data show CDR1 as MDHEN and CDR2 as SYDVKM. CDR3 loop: CASRTGLNSPLHF. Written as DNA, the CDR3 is TGTGCCAGCAGAACAGGGCTTAATTCACCCCTCCACTTT.

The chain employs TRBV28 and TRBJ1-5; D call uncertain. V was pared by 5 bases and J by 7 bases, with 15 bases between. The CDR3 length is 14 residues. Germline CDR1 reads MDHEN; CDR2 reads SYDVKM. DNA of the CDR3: TGTGCCAGCAGTACCTCCGGTCCGGGGCAGCCCCAGCATTTT. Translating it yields CASSTSGPGQPQHF.

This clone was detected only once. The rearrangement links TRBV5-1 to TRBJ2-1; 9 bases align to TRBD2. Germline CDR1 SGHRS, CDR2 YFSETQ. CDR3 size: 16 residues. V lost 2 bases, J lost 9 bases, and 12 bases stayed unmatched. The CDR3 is CASSFGAAGGNSEQFF. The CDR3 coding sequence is TGCGCCAGCAGCTTCGGGGCGGCGGGGGGGAATAGTGAGCAGTTCTTC. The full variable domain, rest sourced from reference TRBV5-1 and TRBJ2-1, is KAGVTQTPRYLIKTRGQQVTLSCSPISGHRSVSWYQQTPGQGLQFLFEYFSETQRNKGNFPGRFSGRQFSNSRSEMNVSTLELGDSALYLCASSFGAAGGNSEQFFGPGTRLTVL.

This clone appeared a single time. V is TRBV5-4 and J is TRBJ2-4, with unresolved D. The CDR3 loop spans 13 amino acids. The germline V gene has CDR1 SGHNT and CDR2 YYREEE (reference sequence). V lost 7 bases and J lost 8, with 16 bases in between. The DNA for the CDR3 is TGTGCCAGCCTAATATTTGGGAATGACATTCAGTACTTC. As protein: CASLIFGNDIQYF. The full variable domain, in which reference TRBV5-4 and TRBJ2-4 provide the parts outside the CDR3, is ETGVTQSPTHLIKTRGQQVTLRCSSQSGHNTVSWYQQALGQGPQFIFQYYREEENGRGNFPPRFSGLQFPNYSSELNVNALELDDSALYLCASLIFGNDIQYFGAGTRLSVL.

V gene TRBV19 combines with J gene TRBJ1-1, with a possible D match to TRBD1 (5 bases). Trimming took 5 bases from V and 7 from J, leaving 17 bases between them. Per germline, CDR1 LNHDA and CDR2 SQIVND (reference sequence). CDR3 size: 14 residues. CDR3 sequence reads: CASSSRDRRYEAFF. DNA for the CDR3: TGTGCCAGTAGTTCCCGGGACCGCCGATATGAAGCTTTCTTT.

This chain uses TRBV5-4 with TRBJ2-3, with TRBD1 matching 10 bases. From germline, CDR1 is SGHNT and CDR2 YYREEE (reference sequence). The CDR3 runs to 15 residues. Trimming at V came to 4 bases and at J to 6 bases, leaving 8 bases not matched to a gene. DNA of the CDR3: TGTGCCAGCAGCCCGGGGACAGGGGCACCCGATACGCAGTATTTT. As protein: CASSPGTGAPDTQYF.

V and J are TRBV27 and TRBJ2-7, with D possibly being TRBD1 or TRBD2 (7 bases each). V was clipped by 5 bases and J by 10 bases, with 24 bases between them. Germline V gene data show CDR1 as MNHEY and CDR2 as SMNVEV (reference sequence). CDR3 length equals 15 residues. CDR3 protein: CASSSPGGAYRRQYF. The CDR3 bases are TGTGCCAGCAGTAGCCCAGGGGGGGCGTATAGGCGACAGTACTTC.

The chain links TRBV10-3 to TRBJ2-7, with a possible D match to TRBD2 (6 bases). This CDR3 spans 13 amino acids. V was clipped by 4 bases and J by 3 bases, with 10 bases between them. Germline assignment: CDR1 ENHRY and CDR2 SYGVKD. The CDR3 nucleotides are TGTGCCATCAGTGTCGGGACTGGCTACGAGCAGTACTTC. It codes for CAISVGTGYEQYF.

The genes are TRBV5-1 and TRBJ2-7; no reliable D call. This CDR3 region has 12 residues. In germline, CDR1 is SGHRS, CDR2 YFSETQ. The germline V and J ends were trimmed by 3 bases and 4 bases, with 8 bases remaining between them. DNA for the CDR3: TGCGCCAGCAGCTACATGGGATACGAGCAGTACTTC. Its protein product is CASSYMGYEQYF. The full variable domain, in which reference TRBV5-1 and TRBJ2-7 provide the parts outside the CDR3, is KAGVTQTPRYLIKTRGQQVTLSCSPISGHRSVSWYQQTPGQGLQFLFEYFSETQRNKGNFPGRFSGRQFSNSRSEMNVSTLELGDSALYLCASSYMGYEQYFGPGTRLTVT.

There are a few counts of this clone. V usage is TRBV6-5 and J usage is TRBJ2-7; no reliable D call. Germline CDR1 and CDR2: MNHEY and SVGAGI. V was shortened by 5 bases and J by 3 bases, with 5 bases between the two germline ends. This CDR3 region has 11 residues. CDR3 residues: CASSGLYEQYF. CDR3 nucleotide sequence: TGTGCCAGCAGTGGCCTCTACGAGCAGTACTTC.

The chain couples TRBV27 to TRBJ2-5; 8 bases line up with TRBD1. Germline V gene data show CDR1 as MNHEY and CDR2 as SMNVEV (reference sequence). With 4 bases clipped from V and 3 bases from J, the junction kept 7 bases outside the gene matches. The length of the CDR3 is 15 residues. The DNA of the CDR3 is TGTGCCAGCAGTTCCGCCGGGACAGGAAAAGAGACCCAGTACTTC. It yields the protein CASSSAGTGKETQYF.

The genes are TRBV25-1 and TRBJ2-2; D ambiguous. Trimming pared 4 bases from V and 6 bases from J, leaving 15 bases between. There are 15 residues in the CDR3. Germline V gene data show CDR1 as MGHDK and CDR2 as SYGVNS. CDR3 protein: CASSGPTRFPGELFF. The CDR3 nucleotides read TGTGCCAGCAGTGGTCCGACCCGGTTCCCCGGGGAGCTGTTTTTT.

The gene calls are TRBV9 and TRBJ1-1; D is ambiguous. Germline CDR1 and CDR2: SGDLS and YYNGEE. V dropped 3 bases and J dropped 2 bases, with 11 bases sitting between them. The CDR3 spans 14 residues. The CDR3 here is CASSALRPNTEAFF. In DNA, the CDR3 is TGTGCCAGCAGCGCCCTTAGACCCAACACTGAAGCTTTCTTT.

DNA of the CDR3: TGTGCCAGCAGTTCGAAAGCAGGGAGTTTCGGCTACACCTTC. It specifies CASSSKAGSFGYTF. The chain links TRBV27 to TRBJ1-2, with a weak D call TRBD1 (5 bases). Germline-derived CDR1 and CDR2 are MNHEY and SMNVEV (reference sequence). The CDR3 totals 14 residues. Trimming removed 4 bases at V and 8 bases at J, with 17 bases between.

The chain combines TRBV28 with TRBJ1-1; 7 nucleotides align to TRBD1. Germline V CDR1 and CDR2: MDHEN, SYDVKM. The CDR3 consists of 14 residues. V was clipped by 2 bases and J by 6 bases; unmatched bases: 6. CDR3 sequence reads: CASSLLDRAPEAFF. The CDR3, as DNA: TGTGCCAGCAGTTTACTTGACAGGGCTCCTGAAGCTTTCTTT.

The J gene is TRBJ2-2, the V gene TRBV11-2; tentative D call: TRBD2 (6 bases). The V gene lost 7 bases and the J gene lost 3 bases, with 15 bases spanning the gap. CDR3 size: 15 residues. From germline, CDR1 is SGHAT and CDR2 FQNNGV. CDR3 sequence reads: CASKVASAYTGELFF. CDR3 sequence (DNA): TGTGCCAGCAAAGTGGCTAGCGCATACACCGGGGAGCTGTTTTTT.

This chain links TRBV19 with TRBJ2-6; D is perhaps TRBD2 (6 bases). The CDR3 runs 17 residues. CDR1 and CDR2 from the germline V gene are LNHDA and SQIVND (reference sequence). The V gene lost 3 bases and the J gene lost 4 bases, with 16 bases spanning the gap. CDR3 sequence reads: CASSISPRGRGANVLTF. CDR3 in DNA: TGTGCCAGTAGTATTTCCCCACGAGGGAGGGGGGCCAACGTCCTGACTTTC.

The chain's CDR3 is CASSARTLHNEQFF. CDR3 bases: TGTGCCAGCAGCGCCCGGACTCTGCACAATGAGCAGTTCTTC. This chain uses TRBV11-3 with TRBJ2-1, with a tentative D call TRBD2 (5 bases). CDR1 and CDR2 from the germline V gene are SGHNT and YENEEA. Trimming pared 5 bases from V and 5 bases from J, leaving 13 bases between. This CDR3 comprises 14 residues.